This T cell receptor (beta chain) came from a study of blood T cell repertoires in COVID-19. Deletions cut 5 bases from V and 4 bases from J, with 9 bases between. The V gene's germline CDR1 is SGHTA and CDR2 FQGTGA. The CDR3 is 13 residues long. TCRdb's table, derived via immunoSEQ multiplex PCR, lists solely in-frame clones and lacks some. The sample carries tens of thousands of clones, 80% to 90% recorded once. This TCR was sampled from an older woman with acute or convalescent COVID-19. Specimen: peripheral blood. V usage is TRBV7-3 and J usage is TRBJ2-1; TRBD1 is a possible D gene (6 bases). The CDR3 protein is CASSLDSYNEQFF. The CDR3 DNA reads as TGTGCCAGCAGCCTGGACAGTTACAATGAGCAGTTCTTC.